These 4 T cell receptor beta chains share one sample of origin, sequenced in a study of cytomegalovirus exposure and HLA in healthy donors (dated by TCRdb to about 2017). The protocol used for the library was the immunoSEQ multiplex PCR assay. The multiplex PCR relied on a mix of 60 forward primers for TCR Vbeta segments and 13 reverse primers for TCR Jbeta segments. TCRdb carries this immuneACCESS record with in-frame sequences only. Its versions omit some clonotypes, under half of them owing to an unresolved V gene in the studies checked, with the rest unexplained. The table for this sample lists roughly 130,000 clones; 65% to 90% of them were counted only once. The ten largest clonotypes hold almost 3% of the sample. Material: PBMCs. The receptor set was obtained from a woman under 30 in good health and CMV-seropositive.

The CDR3 bases are TGTGCCAGCAGAAGGGGTGAGAATGAAAAACTGTTTTTT. The encoded protein is CASRRGENEKLFF. The gene calls are TRBV7-9 and TRBJ1-4; tentative D call: TRBD1 (5 bases). Looked up from germline, CDR1 is SEHNR and CDR2 is FQNEAQ (reference sequence). Trimming took 6 bases from V and 5 from J, leaving 10 bases between them. CDR3 length: 13 residues. Variable domain in full (rest from reference TRBV7-9 and TRBJ1-4): DTGVSQNPRHKITKRGQNVTFRCDPISEHNRLYWYRQTLGQGPEFLTYFQNEAQLEKSRLLSDRFSAERPKGSFSTLEIQRTEQGDSAMYLCASRRGENEKLFFGSGTQLSVL.

This clone appeared a few times. The junction and the germline gene differ at one end; a read error may be behind it. J is TRBJ1-5 and V is TRBV10-3; the D is unclear. The CDR3 has 15 amino acids. The germline V gene encodes CDR1 ENHRY and CDR2 SYGVKD. CDR3 coding DNA: TGTGCCAGCAGTGAAGCGAGCGCGGGCAGTCAGCCCCAGCATTTT. It yields the protein CASSEASAGSQPQHF.

This clone appeared once. The chain employs TRBV7-9 and TRBJ2-3, with 8 bases lining up with TRBD1. The V gene's germline CDR1 is SEHNR and CDR2 FQNEAQ (reference sequence). V gave up 5 bases and J gave up 0 bases; unmatched junction bases: 4. The CDR3 length is 15 residues. The CDR3 coding sequence is TGTGCCAGCAGCCCACAGGGGGAGAGCACAGATACGCAGTATTTT. Translated, it gives CASSPQGESTDTQYF.

The V call is TRBV29-1, the J call TRBJ1-4; no definite D call. V was pared by 4 bases and J by 0 bases, with 6 bases between. This CDR3 has 13 amino acids. Germline CDR1 reads SQVTM; CDR2 reads ANQGSEA. The CDR3 region has the DNA TGCAGCGTTGTTCTGTCAACTAATGAAAAACTGTTTTTT. Translating it yields CSVVLSTNEKLFF.